The next 10 T cell receptor beta chains were all read from a single sample in a study of T cell repertoires in cytomegalovirus infection (dated by TCRdb to between 2018 and 2020). Instrument used: Illumina HiSeq 1500. TCRdb reprocessed the public reads (quality trimming at Q25 with fastp, clone calling with MiXCR) and kept in-frame beta chains. Every entry covers one CDR3 protein and lists the most common genes and DNA from its rows. The table for this sample lists about 180,000 distinct CDR3 sequences; approximately 17% of them were counted only once. Of the sample, approximately 25% falls within the top ten clones. Sequenced material: CD8+ T cells from PBMCs. The receptors shown here come from a human donor in good health (CMV status not recorded). Some clones in this sample may be carry-over from other donors' samples.

Written as DNA, the CDR3 is TGTGCCAGCAGTTACTCGAACACAATTGGCTACACCTTC. Translated: CASSYSNTIGYTF. The chain uses TRBV6-2 or TRBV6-3 and TRBJ1-2; no clear D. Trimming stripped 0 bases from V and 7 bases from J, with 9 bases between. The CDR3 runs to 13 residues. Germline CDR1 and CDR2: MNHEY and SVGEGT.

This clonotype was counted only a few times. The chain combines TRBV7-8 with TRBJ2-7, with 10 bases that match TRBD1. There are 16 residues in the CDR3. CDR1 SGHVS and CDR2 FQNEAQ come from the germline V gene. The V and J ends lost 5 bases and 3 bases, in that order; junction bases with no gene match: 10. The CDR3 is CASSPYTGQGYYEQYF. As DNA, the CDR3 is TGTGCCAGCAGCCCTTATACGGGACAGGGGTACTACGAGCAGTACTTC.

This clonotype has just a few counts. This sequence joins TRBV4-1 and TRBJ1-2; D is perhaps TRBD1 (5 bases). CDR3 length: 15 amino acids. The germline V gene has CDR1 MGHRA and CDR2 YSYEKL. V lost 0 bases, J lost 4 bases, and 12 bases lay in between. In DNA, the CDR3 is TGCGCCAGCAGCCAAGATTCAGGGAATCCCTATGGCTACACCTTC. Translation gives CASSQDSGNPYGYTF.

The chain recombines TRBV15 with TRBJ2-2; D is undetermined. The CDR3 covers 12 residues. CDR1 and CDR2 from the germline V gene are LNHNV and YYDKDF (reference sequence). The V and J ends lost 3 bases and 6 bases respectively, with 5 bases between them. CDR3 protein: CATSSEAGELFF. Here the CDR3 DNA reads TGTGCCACCAGCAGTGAGGCCGGGGAGCTGTTTTTT.

The genes are TRBV4-1 and TRBJ2-7; no reliable D call. The CDR3 consists of 15 residues. V dropped 0 bases and J dropped 1 base, with 10 bases sitting between them. CDR1 MGHRA and CDR2 YSYEKL come from the germline V gene. Here the CDR3 DNA reads TGCGCCAGCAGCCAAGATAAGGGCGCTTCCTACGAGCAGTACTTC. The encoded protein is CASSQDKGASYEQYF.

This clonotype has more than one count but fewer than ten. The CDR3 DNA reads as TGTGCCAGCAGCTGGGTGGCTAGCCTTGGGGAGCAGTTCTTC. This codes for CASSWVASLGEQFF. The rearrangement links TRBV7-9 to TRBJ2-1; D is possibly TRBD2 (5 bases). Germline assignment: CDR1 SEHNR and CDR2 FQNEAQ (reference sequence). This CDR3 comprises 14 residues. Trimming removed 4 bases at V and 10 bases at J, with 17 bases between.

This clonotype was observed at least ten times. The V call is TRBV7-2, the J call TRBJ1-1; 7 nucleotides agree with TRBD1. V trimming: 3 bases; J trimming: 2 bases; junction bases outside the gene matches: 18. CDR1 and CDR2 from the germline V gene are SGHTA and FQGNSA. This CDR3 is built from 19 residues. The CDR3 DNA sequence: TGTGCCAGCAGCTTCCTCATGGGCCAGGGGGTCCCCTACAACACTGAAGCTTTCTTT. Translation: CASSFLMGQGVPYNTEAFF.

This clonotype was counted many times. The chain uses TRBV7-2 and TRBJ1-5; maybe TRBD1 (6 bases). Germline-derived CDR1 and CDR2 are SGHTA and FQGNSA. Trimming left V 1 base short and J 0 bases short, with 13 bases between. The CDR3 is 17 residues long. CDR3 coding DNA: TGTGCCAGCAGCTTAGGAGGGGGTCCCATTAGCAATCAGCCCCAGCATTTT. This sequence encodes CASSLGGGPISNQPQHF.

A few counts support this clonotype. Here the CDR3 reads CASSLSRGVGTEAFF. The CDR3 DNA is TGTGCCAGCAGCTTGAGCAGGGGCGTTGGTACTGAAGCTTTCTTT. This rearrangement joins TRBV7-2 to TRBJ1-1, with D possibly TRBD1 on 6 matching bases. Germline V lookup: CDR1 SGHTA, CDR2 FQGNSA. The length of the CDR3 is 15 residues. The V end was cut by 3 bases, the J end by 5 bases, with 16 bases between.

This chain connects TRBV7-9 to TRBJ2-2; 8 positions match TRBD1. V lost 6 bases, J lost 1 base, and 4 bases stayed unmatched. The CDR3 length is 15 residues. Germline values: CDR1 SEHNR, CDR2 FQNEAQ (reference sequence). The CDR3 region is CASRRGTGNTGELFF. The CDR3 coding sequence is TGTGCCAGCAGGCGTGGGACAGGGAACACCGGGGAGCTGTTTTTT.